What follows describes a single TCR beta chain. Its antigen is not known. The data are from a study of cytomegalovirus exposure and HLA in healthy donors. The PCR was carried out with 60 Vbeta primers and 13 Jbeta primers. The repertoire was sequenced with immunoSEQ multiplex PCR; TCRdb's copy has only in-frame clones and lacks some. The sample consists of some 130,000 clones, more than 70% of them appearing once. Study-wide results and limits: Accurate HLA-A and HLA-B prediction from TCR beta sequences was reported for most subjects. The authors excluded some V segments, including TRBV6-2 and TRBV6-3, as indistinguishable. At a 0.05 false discovery rate, a later analysis found roughly 17,000 TCR beta sequences to be associated with HLA alleles. The authors later linked a missense DCLRE1C variant to TCR beta V- and J-gene trimming.

CDR3 length equals 13 residues. V dropped 5 bases and J dropped 1 base, with 9 bases sitting between them. Germline CDR1 and CDR2: KGHSH and LQKENI. Input material: PBMCs. The sequence came from a man aged 35 to 55 in good health and CMV-seronegative. The chain uses TRBV18 and TRBJ2-7; D is undetermined. The CDR3 is CASSAGTSYEQYF. CDR3 coding DNA: TGTGCCAGCTCAGCAGGCACATCCTACGAGCAGTACTTC.